Shown below are 28 T cell receptor beta chains from a single sample sequenced in a study of blood T cell repertoires in COVID-19. This table comes from immunoSEQ multiplex PCR, and its TCRdb copy is limited to in-frame clones, with some not included. The repertoire holds some 160,000 clones, roughly four fifths seen once, with roughly 1.4% in the top ten. The sample comprised peripheral blood. All receptors derive from a human donor in a cohort sampled during active COVID-19.

Here the CDR3 reads CSGSGVHEQYF. The DNA for the CDR3 is TGCAGTGGCAGCGGGGTCCACGAGCAGTACTTC. The gene calls are TRBV20-1 and TRBJ2-7; 7 bases align to TRBD2. Germline trimming cut 7 bases from V and 5 bases from J; bases unmatched to any gene: 5. The CDR3 extends over 11 amino acids. The germline gives CDR1 DFQATT, CDR2 SNEGSKA (reference sequence).

For this clone: Relative to the germline gene, one junction end is altered; a read error may explain this. This chain uses TRBV7-2 with TRBJ2-7; 8 nucleotides line up with TRBD2. CDR1 and CDR2 (germline): SGHTA, FQGNSA. This CDR3 spans 17 amino acids. CDR3 residues: CASSYRPAGTSSSEQYF. CDR3 nucleotide sequence: TGTGCCAGCAGCTACCGGCCGGCAGGGACTAGTTCCTCCGAGCAGTACTTC. The variable domain in full, with the rest retrieved from reference TRBV7-2 and TRBJ2-7, is GAGVSQSPSNKVTEKGKDVELRCDPISGHTALYWYRQSLGQGLEFLIYFQGNSAPDKSGLPSDRFSAERTGGSVSTLTIQRTQQEDSAVYLCASSYRPAGTSSSEQYFGPGTRLTVT.

This chain links TRBV6-5 with TRBJ1-2, with D perhaps matching TRBD1 (5 bases). Germline CDR1 MNHEY, CDR2 SVGAGI. CDR3 size: 12 residues. Trimming pared 5 bases from V and 8 bases from J, leaving 12 bases between. DNA for the CDR3: TGTGCCAGCAGTCCCCAGGGTACGGGCTACACCTTC. Amino acid sequence: CASSPQGTGYTF.

This clone was detected a few times. This sequence joins TRBV4-1 and TRBJ1-4; TRBD1 agrees at 8 bases. CDR1 MGHRA and CDR2 YSYEKL come from the germline V gene. V dropped 4 bases and J dropped 1; count of bases not matched to a gene: 2. The CDR3 spans 15 residues. In nucleotides, the CDR3 is TGCGCCAGCAGCCCCGACAGGGGAACTAATGAAAAACTGTTTTTT. Translated: CASSPDRGTNEKLFF.

The genes are TRBV6-5 and TRBJ1-4; a possible D gene is TRBD1 (5 bases). The V gene lost 2 bases and the J gene lost 6 bases, with 13 bases spanning the gap. The length of the CDR3 is 15 residues. Germline CDR1 MNHEY, CDR2 SVGAGI. For the CDR3, the DNA is TGTGCCAGCAGTTACCTCTCGGGGGGGGATGAAAAACTGTTTTTT. Translated, it gives CASSYLSGGDEKLFF.

This rearrangement joins TRBV9 to TRBJ2-2; TRBD2 might be the D (6 bases). Germline V CDR1 and CDR2: SGDLS, YYNGEE. Trimming removed 7 bases from V and 0 bases from J, with 13 bases in between. The CDR3 runs to 15 residues. The CDR3: CASSWREANTGELFF. The CDR3 nucleotides are TGTGCCAGCTCCTGGAGGGAGGCGAACACCGGGGAGCTGTTTTTT. The full variable domain, in which reference TRBV9 and TRBJ2-2 provide the parts outside the CDR3, is DSGVTQTPKHLITATGQRVTLRCSPRSGDLSVYWYQQSLDQGLQFLIQYYNGEERAKGNILERFSAQQFPDLHSELNLSSLELGDSALYFCASSWREANTGELFFGEGSRLTVL.

The chain couples TRBV28 to TRBJ1-1, with 9 bases that match TRBD1. The CDR3 is 14 residues long. V shed 4 bases, J shed 1 base, and the junction held 1 base outside the gene matches. Germline CDR1 and CDR2: MDHEN and SYDVKM. CDR3 DNA sequence: TGTGCCAGCAGTTCGGGACAGGGGAACACTGAAGCTTTCTTT. This sequence encodes CASSSGQGNTEAFF.

This chain connects TRBV19 to TRBJ1-3; D perhaps matches TRBD1 (6 bases). Between the trimmed V and J ends, which lost 6 bases and 0 bases, there was a span of 12 bases. Germline lookup yields CDR1 LNHDA and CDR2 SQIVND (reference sequence). The CDR3 contains 15 residues. CDR3 protein: CASRTGSHSGNTIYF. In DNA form, the CDR3 reads TGTGCCAGTAGGACAGGCTCGCACTCTGGAAACACCATATATTTT.

The V call is TRBV7-2, the J call TRBJ2-5; unclear D gene. The CDR3 is 15 amino acids. Looked up from germline, CDR1 is SGHTA and CDR2 is FQGNSA. The V end was cut by 5 bases, the J end by 1 base, with 14 bases between. This chain's CDR3 is CASSPSRRPQETQYF. The CDR3 DNA reads TGTGCCAGCAGCCCCAGCAGGCGACCCCAAGAGACCCAGTACTTC.

This rearrangement joins TRBV6-5 to TRBJ2-7, with 8 bases matching TRBD1. Germline lookup yields CDR1 MNHEY and CDR2 SVGAGI. Losses at the gene ends were 6 bases for V and 3 bases for J; bases not matched to a gene: 7. The CDR3 contains 14 residues. The CDR3 DNA sequence: TGTGCCAGCAGGGCATCGACAGGGGTCTACGAGCAGTACTTC. Protein sequence: CASRASTGVYEQYF.

This chain uses TRBV7-9 with TRBJ1-1; D is ambiguous. Trimming removed 1 base from V and 7 bases from J, with 7 bases in between. The germline CDR1 and CDR2 sequences are SEHNR and FQNEAQ (reference sequence). This CDR3 is built from 12 residues. The CDR3 region has the DNA TGTGCCAGCAGCTTAGAGTCCGGTGAAGCTTTCTTT. Its translation: CASSLESGEAFF.

V gene TRBV4-1 combines with J gene TRBJ2-7, with TRBD1 as a possible D gene (6 bases). Looked up from germline, CDR1 is MGHRA and CDR2 is YSYEKL. The CDR3 covers 15 residues. V lost 3 bases to trimming and J lost 0 bases, with 12 bases between them. CDR3 DNA: TGCGCCAGCAGCCACCCCGACAGGCTCTCCTACGAGCAGTACTTC. Protein product: CASSHPDRLSYEQYF.

This clone was seen a single time. In the same sample, other DNA sequences code for this CDR3. The chain has TRBV12-3 or TRBV12-4 and TRBJ2-5, with D unclear. The CDR3 is 11 amino acids. Trimming stripped 5 bases from V and 2 bases from J, with 3 bases between. In DNA, the CDR3 is TGTGCCAGCAGTCTACAAGAGACCCAGTACTTC. Its protein product is CASSLQETQYF.

The chain couples TRBV7-3 to TRBJ2-7; 9 bases agree with TRBD2. V lost 5 bases and J lost 6; bases outside the gene matches: 8. Germline V gene lookup returns CDR1 SGHTA and CDR2 FQGTGA. The CDR3 extends over 14 amino acids. The CDR3 sequence is CASSKEASGAEQYF. The DNA for the CDR3 is TGTGCCAGCAGCAAAGAGGCTAGCGGGGCCGAGCAGTACTTC. The full variable domain, completed using reference TRBV7-3 and TRBJ2-7, is GAGVSQTPSNKVTEKGKYVELRCDPISGHTALYWYRQSLGQGPEFLIYFQGTGAADDSGLPNDRFFAVRPEGSVSTLKIQRTERGDSAVYLCASSKEASGAEQYFGPGTRLTVT.

This clone has a handful of counts. The chain couples TRBV18 to TRBJ2-7; D unclear. Between the trimmed V and J ends, which lost 2 bases and 4 bases, there was a span of 6 bases. Germline values: CDR1 KGHSH, CDR2 LQKENI. This CDR3 comprises 12 residues. The CDR3 protein is CASSPSNYEQYF. The CDR3 region has the DNA TGTGCCAGCTCACCATCCAATTACGAGCAGTACTTC.

This clone has only a few counts. The chain recombines TRBV10-1 with TRBJ2-6, with unresolved D. Germline loops: CDR1 WNHNN, CDR2 SYGVQD (reference sequence). Between the trimmed V and J ends, which lost 3 bases and 0 bases, there was a span of 6 bases. The CDR3 sequence is 15 residues long. CDR3 in DNA: TGCGCCAGCAGTGACCCGAGCTCTGGGGCCAACGTCCTGACTTTC. Translation: CASSDPSSGANVLTF.

This sequence joins TRBV27 and TRBJ1-1, with D perhaps TRBD1 (5 bases). The CDR3 sequence is 13 residues long. Trimming removed 4 bases from V and 8 bases from J, with 14 bases in between. Germline V lookup: CDR1 MNHEY, CDR2 SMNVEV (reference sequence). The CDR3 coding sequence is TGTGCCAGCAGTTCCGGAGGGGAGTCCGAAGCTTTCTTT. As protein: CASSSGGESEAFF.

The chain combines TRBV27 with TRBJ2-3; 7 positions agree with TRBD1. The CDR3 has 14 amino acids. The V and J ends lost 5 bases and 1 base, in that order; junction bases with no gene match: 3. The germline V gene encodes CDR1 MNHEY and CDR2 SMNVEV (reference sequence). CDR3 amino acids: CASSRTGRTDTQYF. CDR3 nucleotide sequence: TGTGCCAGCAGTAGGACAGGCCGCACAGATACGCAGTATTTT.

On this clone: In the same sample, other DNA sequences code for this CDR3. The chain has TRBV7-2 and TRBJ2-4, with 12 bases identical to TRBD1. Germline CDR1 SGHTA, CDR2 FQGNSA. CDR3 length: 16 residues. Trimming removed 3 bases from V and 4 bases from J; junction bases left unmatched: 4. For the CDR3, the DNA is TGTGCCAGCAGCTTGGGGACAGGGGGCTCAAAAAACATTCAGTACTTC. Its translation is CASSLGTGGSKNIQYF.

There are a few counts of this clone. V and J are TRBV5-1 and TRBJ1-6; TRBD1 matches 11 bases. Germline V gives CDR1 SGHRS, CDR2 YFSETQ. The CDR3 is 15 residues long. V shed 0 bases, J shed 9 bases, and the junction held 2 bases outside the gene matches. CDR3 in amino acids: CASSLVGQGGSPLHF. For the CDR3, the DNA is TGCGCCAGCAGCTTGGTGGGACAGGGGGGTTCACCCCTCCACTTT. Filled out from reference TRBV5-1 and TRBJ1-6, the complete variable domain reads KAGVTQTPRYLIKTRGQQVTLSCSPISGHRSVSWYQQTPGQGLQFLFEYFSETQRNKGNFPGRFSGRQFSNSRSEMNVSTLELGDSALYLCASSLVGQGGSPLHFGNGTRLTVT.

This clone has a handful of counts. V is TRBV12-3 or TRBV12-4 and J is TRBJ2-1; 10 bases line up with TRBD1. This CDR3 region has 13 residues. The J segment lost 10 bases and the V segment lost 5 bases, leaving 5 bases of the junction unmatched. CDR3 coding DNA: TGTGCCAGCAGTAAGACAGGGGGCAGAGAGCAGTTCTTC. Protein sequence: CASSKTGGREQFF.

V gene TRBV19 combines with J gene TRBJ1-2; D unresolved. The CDR3 is made up of 12 amino acids. CDR1 is LNHDA, CDR2 SQIVND, per germline (reference sequence). Trimming shortened V by 7 bases and J by 4 bases, and 10 bases separated the two germline ends. The CDR3 is CASTREGYGYTF. The DNA of the CDR3 is TGTGCCAGTACGAGGGAGGGCTATGGCTACACCTTC.

The chain links TRBV18 to TRBJ2-5; the D is unclear. V was clipped by 0 bases and J by 1 base, with 9 bases between them. The CDR3 has 15 residues. Germline values: CDR1 KGHSH, CDR2 LQKENI. This CDR3 is CASSPPTETQETQYF. CDR3 in DNA: TGTGCCAGCTCACCACCGACGGAGACCCAAGAGACCCAGTACTTC.

This clone was seen more than once but under ten times. V and J are TRBV7-9 and TRBJ1-2; D gene uncertain. In germline, CDR1 is SEHNR, CDR2 FQNEAQ (reference sequence). This CDR3 has 13 amino acids. V was cut by 2 bases and J by 4 bases, with 8 bases left in between. In DNA form, the CDR3 reads TGTGCCAGCAGCTTATCTGGAGGCTATGGCTACACCTTC. The encoded protein is CASSLSGGYGYTF.

V is TRBV15 and J is TRBJ1-2; possible D gene TRBD1, 6 bases. Germline-derived CDR1 and CDR2 are LNHNV and YYDKDF (reference sequence). Between the trimmed V and J ends, which lost 1 base and 8 bases, there was a span of 11 bases. The CDR3 has 13 residues. CDR3 bases: TGTGCCACCAGCAGAGGACCAGGGGAGGGCTACACCTTC. Translation gives CATSRGPGEGYTF.

CDR3 in amino acids: CASSLGRRGHGYTF. The CDR3 DNA is TGTGCCAGCAGCTTAGGCCGCAGGGGACACGGCTACACCTTC. J is TRBJ1-2 and V is TRBV13; TRBD1 is a possible D gene (6 bases). Germline V gene sequence: CDR1 PRHDT, CDR2 FYEKMQ (reference sequence). The CDR3 totals 14 residues. Trimming took 0 bases from V and 8 from J, leaving 13 bases between them.

The chain recombines TRBV27 with TRBJ2-5; tentatively, D is TRBD2 (5 bases). The ends were cut back, 3 bases at V and 5 bases at J, with 10 bases in the middle. Germline-derived CDR1 and CDR2 are MNHEY and SMNVEV (reference sequence). The CDR3 has 13 residues. The CDR3 loop is CASSFWAGETQYF. The DNA for the CDR3 is TGTGCCAGCAGTTTCTGGGCGGGCGAGACCCAGTACTTC.

The V call is TRBV4-2, the J call TRBJ2-3; 10 bases line up with TRBD2. Germline CDR1 is LGHNA and CDR2 is YNFKEQ. The CDR3 runs to 16 residues. Trimming took 3 bases from V and 6 from J; bases not matched to a gene: 9. CDR3 protein: CASSHAAGGVWDTQYF. In DNA, the CDR3 is TGTGCCAGCAGCCATGCAGCGGGGGGGGTCTGGGATACGCAGTATTTT.